This entry describes one T cell receptor beta chain. No antigen is known for it. Autoimmune disease history or systemic immunosuppression barred patients. Sampling of blood occurred at baseline, cycle 4 day 1, and cycle 7 day 1. The CDR3 runs to 11 residues. The V and J ends lost 7 bases and 15 bases respectively, with 16 bases between them. The V gene's germline CDR1 is SNHLY and CDR2 FYNNEI. This record comes from a study of OX40 agonist ivuxolimab in advanced cancers. Study-wide results and limits: Mean expanded clone counts were higher in CD8+ than CD4+ T cells.

TCRdb's table, derived via immunoSEQ multiplex PCR, lists solely in-frame clones and lacks some. The repertoire holds around 46,000 clones, with around 89% as singletons. The clonotype was recovered from an adult with an advanced solid tumor such as melanoma, head and neck, liver or kidney cancer. Source: CD4+ or CD8+ T cells sorted from blood, taken in a trial of the OX40 agonist ivuxolimab. The chain joins TRBV2 to TRBJ2-1, with D possibly being TRBD2 (5 bases). The CDR3 protein is CASNPGTGTFF. The DNA of the CDR3 is TGTGCCAGCAATCCGGGAACCGGTACGTTCTTC.